The present TCR beta chain was sequenced within a study of blood T cells in healthy people across ages. For the second PCR, which ran for about 7 to 11 cycles, a sample-barcoded 5' primer and a J-beta primer mix were used. TCRdb re-derived calls from the 5' RACE reads in MiXCR, one entry per CDR3 protein. The data show hundreds of thousands of distinct CDR3 sequences, with 58% seen just once and roughly 22% held by the top ten. CDR1 is SEHNR and CDR2 is FQNEAQ in the germline V gene (reference sequence). The ends were cut back, 2 bases at V and 2 bases at J, with 16 bases in the middle. The CDR3 totals 16 residues.

The clonotype was recovered from a man younger than 45 in good health. Sequencing used blood. J is TRBJ2-7 and V is TRBV7-9; perhaps TRBD1 as D (6 bases). The CDR3 coding sequence is TGTGCCAGCAGCTTAAATGTAGGACAGCAGACCTACGAGCAGTACTTC. This codes for CASSLNVGQQTYEQYF.